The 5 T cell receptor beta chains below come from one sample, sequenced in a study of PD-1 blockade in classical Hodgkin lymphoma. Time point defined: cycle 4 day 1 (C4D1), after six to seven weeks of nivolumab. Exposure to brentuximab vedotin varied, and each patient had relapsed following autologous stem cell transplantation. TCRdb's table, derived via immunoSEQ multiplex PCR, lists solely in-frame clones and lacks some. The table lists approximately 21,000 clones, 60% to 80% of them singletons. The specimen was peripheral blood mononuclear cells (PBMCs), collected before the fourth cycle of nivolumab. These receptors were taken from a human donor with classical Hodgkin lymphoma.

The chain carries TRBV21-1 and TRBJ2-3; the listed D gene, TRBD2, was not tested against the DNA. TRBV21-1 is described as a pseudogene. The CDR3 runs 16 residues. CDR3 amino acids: CASKRSSGRIGDTQYF. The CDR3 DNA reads TGTGCCAGCAAACGTAGTAGCGGGAGGATTGGAGATACGCAGTATTTT.

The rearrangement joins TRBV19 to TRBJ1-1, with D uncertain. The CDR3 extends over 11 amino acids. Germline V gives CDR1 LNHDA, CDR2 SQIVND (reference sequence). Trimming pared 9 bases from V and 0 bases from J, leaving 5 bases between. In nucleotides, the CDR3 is TGTGCCAGCGAGGTGAACACTGAAGCTTTCTTT. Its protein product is CASEVNTEAFF. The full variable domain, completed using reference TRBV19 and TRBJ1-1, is DGGITQSPKYLFRKEGQNVTLSCEQNLNHDAMYWYRQDPGQGLRLIYYSQIVNDFQKGDIAEGYSVSREKKESFPLTVTSAQKNPTAFYLCASEVNTEAFFGQGTRLTVV.

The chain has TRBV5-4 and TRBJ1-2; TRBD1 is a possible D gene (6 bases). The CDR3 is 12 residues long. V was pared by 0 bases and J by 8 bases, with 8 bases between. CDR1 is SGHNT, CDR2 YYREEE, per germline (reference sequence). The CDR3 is CASSLDREGYTF. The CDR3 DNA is TGTGCCAGCAGCTTGGACAGGGAAGGCTACACCTTC.

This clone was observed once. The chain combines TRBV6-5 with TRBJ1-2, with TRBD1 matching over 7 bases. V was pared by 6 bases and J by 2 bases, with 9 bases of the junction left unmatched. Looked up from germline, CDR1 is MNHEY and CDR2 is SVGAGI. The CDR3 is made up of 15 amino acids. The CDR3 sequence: CASSWDRNLNYGYTF. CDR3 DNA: TGTGCCAGCAGCTGGGACAGAAACCTAAACTATGGCTACACCTTC.

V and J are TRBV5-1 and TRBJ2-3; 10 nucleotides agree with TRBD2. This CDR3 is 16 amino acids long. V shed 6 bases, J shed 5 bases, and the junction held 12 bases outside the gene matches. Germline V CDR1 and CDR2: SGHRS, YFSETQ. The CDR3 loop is CASTGGLAGVGDTQYF. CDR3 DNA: TGCGCCAGCACTGGGGGCCTAGCGGGAGTTGGAGATACGCAGTATTTT.